The text below deals with one T cell receptor (beta chain). The data belong to a study of human T cells and chemical hapten exposure. TCRdb passed the RACE reads through MiXCR, listing each CDR3 protein once. The sample contains approximately 90,000 distinct CDR3 sequences, roughly a quarter of which appear only once. This sample's time point: patch test 3, about 24 weeks after DPC sensitization. The treatment denotes: therapeutic diphenylcyclopropenone sensitization with weekly scalp DPC. This CDR3 is 15 amino acids long. The V segment lost 5 bases and the J segment 3 bases; nucleotides outside the gene matches: 6. Germline loops: CDR1 MDHEN, CDR2 SYDVKM.

This receptor was identified in a man aged 40-49 years with alopecia areata. Some clones in this sample may be carry-over from other donors' samples. Sequenced material: whole blood, taken in connection with sensitization to the hapten diphenylcyclopropenone (DPC). This chain joins TRBV28 and TRBJ2-7; 11 nucleotides line up with TRBD2. CDR3 coding DNA: TGTGCCAGCAGTGCCCCGGGACTAGCGGACTACGAGCAGTACTTC. Protein product: CASSAPGLADYEQYF.